This T cell receptor beta chain was retrieved from a study of blood T cell repertoires in COVID-19. Profiling relied on immunoSEQ multiplex PCR, and the TCRdb table lists in-frame clones only, not all of them. The table lists around 60,000 clones, just under 75% of them singletons, with roughly 4.9% in the top ten. Sequenced input: peripheral blood. The TCR sequence derives from a woman in her 70s with COVID-19, enrolled during active disease.

The CDR3 here is CASSSPGQGESPLHF. CDR3 DNA: TGTGCCAGCAGTTCCCCGGGACAGGGCGAGTCACCCCTCCACTTT. V usage is TRBV6-2 or TRBV6-3 and J usage is TRBJ1-6, with TRBD1 matching over 9 bases. V was clipped by 4 bases and J by 10 bases; unmatched bases: 8. CDR3 size: 15 residues. From germline, CDR1 is MNHEY and CDR2 SVGEGT.